One sample yielded the 19 T cell receptor beta chains listed below, sequenced in a study of T-cell reconstitution after alpha-beta-depleted transplantation in children. Preparation of the TCRbeta library used unique molecular identifiers. TCRdb re-called the PCR reads with MiXCR, one entry per CDR3 protein. The sample records around 600,000 distinct CDR3 sequences, 20% to 25% being singletons. Sample: PBMCs, mostly from graft donor cells, taken 360 days after TCRalphabeta/CD19-depleted stem cell transplant. Receptors were obtained from a boy under three years old who had a stem cell transplant for acute myeloid leukemia, so the T cells may come from the graft donor.

This clonotype showed up many times. The chain links TRBV9 to TRBJ2-1; D is unclear. Germline V gene lookup returns CDR1 SGDLS and CDR2 YYNGEE. The CDR3 is 14 residues long. V was pared by 0 bases and J by 8 bases, with 12 bases between. CDR3 loop: CASSVEAYQDEQFF. CDR3 DNA sequence: TGTGCCAGCAGCGTAGAGGCCTACCAAGATGAGCAGTTCTTC.

This clonotype was recorded many times. The chain recombines TRBV20-1 with TRBJ1-5; D remains ambiguous. CDR3 length: 14 residues. Trimming shortened V by 4 bases and J by 2 bases, and 12 bases separated the two germline ends. Germline CDR1 is DFQATT and CDR2 is SNEGSKA (reference sequence). The chain's CDR3 is CSAKRIAGNQPQHF. CDR3 DNA sequence: TGCAGTGCTAAGCGTATTGCTGGCAATCAGCCCCAGCATTTT.

This clonotype was counted a few times. The V gene is TRBV5-1, the J gene TRBJ2-5; 10 nucleotides match TRBD2. This CDR3 is 16 amino acids long. Germline trimming cut 4 bases from V and 0 bases from J; bases unmatched to any gene: 6. CDR1 and CDR2 (germline): SGHRS, YFSETQ. DNA of the CDR3: TGCGCCAGCAGCCCGGGACTAGCGATTAACCAAGAGACCCAGTACTTC. This gives the protein CASSPGLAINQETQYF.

This clonotype was counted at least ten times. V and J are TRBV6-5 and TRBJ1-6; 8 bases fit TRBD1. Germline V CDR1 and CDR2: MNHEY, SVGAGI. This CDR3 has 17 residues. J gave up 6 bases and V 4 bases, and 11 bases lay outside the gene matches. The CDR3 DNA reads as TGTGCCAGCAGTTCTACCCCCCGGACAGGGAGTAATTCACCCCTCCACTTT. This encodes CASSSTPRTGSNSPLHF.

The genes are TRBV20-1 and TRBJ2-3; D is perhaps TRBD2 (5 bases). Germline V gives CDR1 DFQATT, CDR2 SNEGSKA (reference sequence). This CDR3 comprises 15 residues. V was cut by 7 bases and J by 1 base, with 18 bases left in between. DNA of the CDR3: TGCAGTGTCCAGGCGAGAGGGTTGGGCACAGATACGCAGTATTTT. Its protein product is CSVQARGLGTDTQYF.

This clonotype showed up just a few times. This chain links TRBV9 with TRBJ1-4; the match to TRBD1 covers 8 bases. CDR3 size: 13 residues. Germline trimming cut 3 bases from V and 7 bases from J; bases unmatched to any gene: 2. The V gene's germline CDR1 is SGDLS and CDR2 YYNGEE. The CDR3 loop is CASSGTGSEKLFF. The CDR3 DNA reads TGTGCCAGCAGCGGGACAGGGTCTGAAAAACTGTTTTTT. Full variable domain (missing parts from reference TRBV9 and TRBJ1-4): DSGVTQTPKHLITATGQRVTLRCSPRSGDLSVYWYQQSLDQGLQFLIQYYNGEERAKGNILERFSAQQFPDLHSELNLSSLELGDSALYFCASSGTGSEKLFFGSGTQLSVL.

The chain couples TRBV6-6 to TRBJ2-7; TRBD1 is a possible D gene (5 bases). Trimming took off 6 bases at V and 2 bases at J, with 11 bases between the two ends. The CDR3 loop spans 13 amino acids. The germline V gene has CDR1 MNHNY and CDR2 SVGAGI (reference sequence). In nucleotides, the CDR3 is TGTGCCAGCAGAAGAGGACAACCCTACGAGCAGTACTTC. It translates to CASRRGQPYEQYF.

The chain recombines TRBV12-3 or TRBV12-4 with TRBJ2-3, with 10 bases lining up with TRBD2. Trimming removed 2 bases from V and 5 bases from J; junction bases left unmatched: 7. This CDR3 region has 16 residues. CDR3 coding DNA: TGTGCCAGCAGTTTATCAGCGGGGGGGGAGTTAGATACGCAGTATTTT. Protein product: CASSLSAGGELDTQYF.

This clonotype was recorded a few times. This chain connects TRBV6-4 to TRBJ2-1; 9 nucleotides align to TRBD1. With 6 bases clipped from V and 8 bases from J, the junction kept 8 bases outside the gene matches. Germline assignment: CDR1 MRHNA and CDR2 SNTAGT. This CDR3 has 14 residues. The CDR3 loop is CASRLQGATDEQFF. CDR3 bases: TGTGCCAGCAGATTACAGGGGGCAACGGATGAGCAGTTCTTC.

In its sample, this clonotype was seen many times. The rearrangement joins TRBV20-1 to TRBJ2-2, with D uncertain. Germline V gene lookup returns CDR1 DFQATT and CDR2 SNEGSKA (reference sequence). The CDR3 is 14 amino acids. V was cut by 3 bases and J by 0 bases, with 8 bases left in between. CDR3 in amino acids: CSASVGANTGELFF. CDR3 nucleotides: TGCAGTGCTAGCGTGGGCGCGAACACCGGGGAGCTGTTTTTT.

This rearrangement joins TRBV13 to TRBJ1-2; D might be TRBD1 (6 bases). The CDR3 is 16 residues long. Germline CDR1 reads PRHDT; CDR2 reads FYEKMQ (reference sequence). The germline V and J ends were trimmed by 3 bases and 0 bases, with 14 bases remaining between them. The CDR3 coding sequence is TGTGCCAGCAGCTTTGGTGGACAGCTCCCTAACTATGGCTACACCTTC. This gives the protein CASSFGGQLPNYGYTF. Supplemented by reference TRBV13 and TRBJ1-2, the full variable domain reads AAGVIQSPRHLIKEKRETATLKCYPIPRHDTVYWYQQGPGQDPQFLISFYEKMQSDKGSIPDRFSAQQFSDYHSELNMSSLELGDSALYFCASSFGGQLPNYGYTFGSGTRLTVV.

This clonotype was picked up many times. The chain employs TRBV11-3 and TRBJ2-1; TRBD1 aligns across 8 bases. This CDR3 has 15 residues. Germline V gives CDR1 SGHNT, CDR2 YENEEA. Germline trimming cut 4 bases from V and 4 bases from J; bases unmatched to any gene: 6. This CDR3 is CASSYDRGSYNEQFF. Written as DNA, the CDR3 is TGTGCCAGCAGCTACGACAGGGGATCATACAATGAGCAGTTCTTC.

J is TRBJ2-5 and V is TRBV12-3 or TRBV12-4; D is possibly TRBD1 (6 bases). The length of the CDR3 is 16 residues. V gave up 5 bases and J gave up 2 bases, with 18 bases separating them. The CDR3 is CASSRRGRDIQETQYF. CDR3 DNA: TGTGCCAGCAGTCGACGCGGACGGGACATTCAAGAGACCCAGTACTTC.

The gene calls are TRBV7-2 and TRBJ2-3, with TRBD2 identical over 8 bases. Germline loops: CDR1 SGHTA, CDR2 FQGNSA. V trimming: 0 bases; J trimming: 5 bases; junction bases outside the gene matches: 7. The CDR3 is 16 residues long. For the CDR3, the DNA is TGTGCCAGCAGCTTAGCGGCGGGGGGCGCATTAGATACGCAGTATTTT. It translates to CASSLAAGGALDTQYF.

This clonotype has only a few counts. The V and J genes are TRBV20-1 and TRBJ2-7; the D call may be TRBD1 or TRBD2 (5 bases each). Per germline, CDR1 DFQATT and CDR2 SNEGSKA (reference sequence). V lost 0 bases, J lost 2 bases, and 11 bases lay in between. The CDR3 loop spans 14 amino acids. The CDR3 sequence is CSARERGRPYEQYV. The CDR3 DNA reads TGCAGTGCTAGAGAGAGGGGACGGCCCTACGAGCAGTACGTC.

At least ten counts were recorded for this clonotype. The chain employs TRBV27 and TRBJ2-1, with 11 bases lining up with TRBD2. Germline V gives CDR1 MNHEY, CDR2 SMNVEV (reference sequence). J gave up 8 bases and V 5 bases, and 11 bases lay outside the gene matches. The CDR3 is 16 amino acids. The CDR3: CASSPLAGGGSYEQFF. The CDR3 bases are TGTGCCAGCAGTCCCCTAGCGGGGGGAGGATCCTATGAGCAGTTCTTC.

The CDR3 loop reads CASKLDWGSEQFF. Written as DNA, the CDR3 is TGTGCCAGCAAATTGGACTGGGGATCGGAGCAGTTCTTC. The chain recombines TRBV6-1 with TRBJ2-1; D may be TRBD2 (5 bases). Trimming removed 7 bases at V and 10 bases at J, with 17 bases between. The germline V gene encodes CDR1 MNHNS and CDR2 SASEGT. This CDR3 is 13 amino acids long.

This clonotype has ten or more counts. The chain is built from TRBV29-1 and TRBJ2-5, with no clear D. Germline-derived CDR1 and CDR2 are SQVTM and ANQGSEA. This CDR3 contains 11 residues. The CDR3 coding sequence is TGCAGTGCCAGGCTTCAAGAGACCCAGTACTTC. Protein product: CSARLQETQYF.

This clonotype was counted at least ten times. DNA of the CDR3: TGTGCCAGCGCCCAACGACTAGCGGGGGGAACCCTACCCCAGTACTTC. It codes for CASAQRLAGGTLPQYF. The gene calls are TRBV25-1 and TRBJ2-5, with TRBD2 matching over 13 bases. The CDR3 has 16 residues. V lost 8 bases, J lost 9 bases, and 15 bases stayed unmatched. CDR1 and CDR2 (germline): MGHDK, SYGVNS.